This T cell receptor beta chain originates from a study of blood T cell repertoires in COVID-19. CDR1 is SGHKS, CDR2 YYEKEE, per germline (reference sequence). Trimming took off 6 bases at V and 3 bases at J, with 12 bases between the two ends. CDR3 length equals 14 residues. Profiled with immunoSEQ multiplex PCR; TCRdb holds only in-frame clones, not every one. The table shows about 490,000 clones, with approximately 83% occurring only once. The specimen sequenced was peripheral blood. The rearrangement uses TRBV5-5 and TRBJ1-4; no definite D call. This clonotype was obtained from a human donor in a cohort sampled during active COVID-19. CDR3 in DNA: TGTGCCAGCACCTGGGAGGCGGCTAATGAAAAACTGTTTTTT. Residues: CASTWEAANEKLFF.